This TCR beta chain is drawn from a study of preoperative IRX-2 immunotherapy in early breast cancer. V lost 9 bases and J 2 bases, leaving 9 bases between the germline ends. The germline gives CDR1 SNHLY, CDR2 FYNNEI. The CDR3 extends over 12 amino acids. This sample's treatment: preoperative locoregional IRX-2 cytokine immunotherapy. Patients received preoperative, locoregional IRX-2 cytokine immunotherapy in a phase Ib study. The table came from immunoSEQ multiplex PCR; TCRdb's copy has only in-frame clones and leaves some out. The data hold 34,000 or so clones, with around 86% observed a single time.

This receptor was taken from a human donor with breast cancer. Sequences were derived from lymph node tissue, sampled from a patient treated with IRX-2 immunotherapy. The V and J genes are TRBV2 and TRBJ2-3, with D possibly being TRBD2 (6 bases). The CDR3 loop is CASGRYTDTQYF. The CDR3 DNA reads TGTGCCAGTGGGAGGTACACAGATACGCAGTATTTT.